The clone carrying this TCR beta chain was detected many times. Its specificity is unknown. Individual cDNA molecules each received unique molecular identifiers attached to them. TCRdb re-called the 5' RACE reads through MiXCR, storing one row per CDR3 protein. The sample has about 64,000 distinct CDR3 sequences, less than 5% seen once. This sample is drawn from a study of early T cells in non-severe SARS-CoV-2 infection. For the study at large: Alpha and beta chains were unpaired, from unsorted whole-blood bulk RNA. Study outcomes and limitations: Comparison of clonotypes with VDJdb favored anti-spike CD8 responses while missing private and CD4 specificities.

Germline V gives CDR1 MNHEY, CDR2 SVGAGI. Trimming removed 4 bases from V and 6 bases from J; junction bases left unmatched: 3. This CDR3 is 14 amino acids long. The sample consisted of whole blood. The origin of this receptor is an adult who was a healthcare worker with PCR-confirmed SARS-CoV-2 infection or an uninfected control (not recorded which). The chain links TRBV6-5 to TRBJ1-6; 7 bases line up with TRBD1. CDR3 sequence: CASSFSGGNSPLHF. The CDR3 DNA is TGTGCCAGCAGTTTTTCAGGGGGTAATTCACCCCTCCACTTT.